Reported below is one T cell receptor beta chain. Authors' analysis steps: Amplification of reference gene primers provided the estimated nucleated cell counts. Assay used: immunoSEQ multiplex PCR; TCRdb lists only in-frame clones, some missing. That table is the source of V, J and clone size, and D and trimming were worked out from the DNA. Of 200,000 to 250,000 clones listed, 70% to 85% are singletons. The CDR3 is 13 amino acids. Per the germline V gene, CDR1 is SEHNR and CDR2 is FQNEAQ (reference sequence). V lost 2 bases and J lost 5, with 9 bases in between. The data were taken from a study of blood T cell repertoires in COVID-19.

This clonotype originated in a woman older than 75 with acute or convalescent COVID-19. The V gene is TRBV7-9, the J gene TRBJ2-5; TRBD2 might be the D (7 bases). Material: peripheral blood. CDR3 nucleotide sequence: TGTGCCAGCAGCTTACCGGGGGGCGAGACCCAGTACTTC. Translating it yields CASSLPGGETQYF.